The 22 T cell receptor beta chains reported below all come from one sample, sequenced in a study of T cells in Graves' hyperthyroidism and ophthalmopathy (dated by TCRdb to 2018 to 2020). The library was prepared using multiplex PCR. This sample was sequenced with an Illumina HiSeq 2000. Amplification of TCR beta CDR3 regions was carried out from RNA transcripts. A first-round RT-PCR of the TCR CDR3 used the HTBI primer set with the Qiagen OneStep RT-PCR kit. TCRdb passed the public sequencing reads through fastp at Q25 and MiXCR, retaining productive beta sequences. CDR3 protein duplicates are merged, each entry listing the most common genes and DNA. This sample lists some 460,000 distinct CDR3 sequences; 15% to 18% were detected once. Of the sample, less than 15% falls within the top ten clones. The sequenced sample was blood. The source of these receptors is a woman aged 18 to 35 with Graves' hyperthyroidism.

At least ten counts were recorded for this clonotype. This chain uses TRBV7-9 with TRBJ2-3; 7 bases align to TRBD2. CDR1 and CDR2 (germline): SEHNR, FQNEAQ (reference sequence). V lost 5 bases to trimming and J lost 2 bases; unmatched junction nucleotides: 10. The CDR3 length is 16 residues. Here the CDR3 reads CASSEIGAGFTDTQYF. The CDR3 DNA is TGTGCCAGCAGCGAGATTGGAGCGGGGTTCACAGATACGCAGTATTTT.

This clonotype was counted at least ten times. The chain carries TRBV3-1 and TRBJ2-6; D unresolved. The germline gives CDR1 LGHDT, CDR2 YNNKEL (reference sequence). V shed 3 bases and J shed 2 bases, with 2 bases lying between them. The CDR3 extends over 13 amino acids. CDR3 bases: TGTGCCAGCAGCCAGGCTGGGGCCAACGTCCTGACTTTC. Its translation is CASSQAGANVLTF.

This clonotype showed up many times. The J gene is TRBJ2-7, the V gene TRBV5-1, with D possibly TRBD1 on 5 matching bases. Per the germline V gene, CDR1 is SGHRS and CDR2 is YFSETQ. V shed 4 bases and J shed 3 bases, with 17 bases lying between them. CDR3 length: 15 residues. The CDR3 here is CASSRDIRESYEQYF. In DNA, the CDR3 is TGCGCCAGCAGCAGGGATATCAGGGAAAGCTACGAGCAGTACTTC.

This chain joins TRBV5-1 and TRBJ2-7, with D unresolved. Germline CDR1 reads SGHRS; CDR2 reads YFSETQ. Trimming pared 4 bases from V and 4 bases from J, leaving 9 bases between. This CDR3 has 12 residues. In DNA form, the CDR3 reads TGCGCCAGCAGCCGCACGCGGTACGAGCAGTACTTC. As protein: CASSRTRYEQYF.

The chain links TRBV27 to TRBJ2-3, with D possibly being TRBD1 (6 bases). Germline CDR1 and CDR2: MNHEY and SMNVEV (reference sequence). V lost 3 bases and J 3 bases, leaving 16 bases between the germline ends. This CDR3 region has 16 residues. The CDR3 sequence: CASSFNRVSATDTQYF. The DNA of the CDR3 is TGTGCCAGCAGTTTCAACAGGGTCAGTGCGACAGATACGCAGTATTTT.

The CDR3 DNA follows: TGTGCCAGCAGCCGGACTAGCGGGGTCCTCTCCTACGAGCAGTACTTC. Translating gives CASSRTSGVLSYEQYF. This rearrangement joins TRBV5-8 to TRBJ2-7; TRBD2 agrees at 12 bases. Germline assignment: CDR1 SGHTS and CDR2 YDEGEE. J was trimmed by 0 bases and V by 4 bases; bases with no gene match: 5. This CDR3 is built from 16 residues.

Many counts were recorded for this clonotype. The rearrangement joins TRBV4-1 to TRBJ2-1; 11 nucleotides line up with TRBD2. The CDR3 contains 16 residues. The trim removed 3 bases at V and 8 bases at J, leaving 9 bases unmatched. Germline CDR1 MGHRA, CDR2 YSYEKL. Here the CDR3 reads CASSHETSGDFDEQFF. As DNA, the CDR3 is TGCGCCAGCAGCCACGAGACTAGCGGGGACTTCGATGAGCAGTTCTTC.

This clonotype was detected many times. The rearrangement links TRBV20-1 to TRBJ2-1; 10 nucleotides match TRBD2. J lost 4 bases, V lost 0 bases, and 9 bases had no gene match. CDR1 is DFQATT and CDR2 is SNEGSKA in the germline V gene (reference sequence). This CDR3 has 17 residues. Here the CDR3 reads CSARDLLAGVSYNEQFF. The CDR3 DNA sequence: TGCAGTGCTAGAGATCTCCTAGCGGGAGTTTCTTACAATGAGCAGTTCTTC.

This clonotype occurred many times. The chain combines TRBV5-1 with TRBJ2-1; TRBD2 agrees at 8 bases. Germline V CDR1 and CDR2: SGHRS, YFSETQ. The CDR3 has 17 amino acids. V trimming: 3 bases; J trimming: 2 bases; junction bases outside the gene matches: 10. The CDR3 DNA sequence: TGCGCCAGCAGCTCGAATCTAGCGGGTATTCCCTACAATGAGCAGTTCTTC. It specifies CASSSNLAGIPYNEQFF.

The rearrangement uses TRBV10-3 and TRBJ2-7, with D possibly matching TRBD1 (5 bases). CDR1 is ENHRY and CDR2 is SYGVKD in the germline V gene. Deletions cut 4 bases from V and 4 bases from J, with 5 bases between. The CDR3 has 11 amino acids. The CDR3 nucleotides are TGTGCCATCAGTGCAGGGTACGAGCAGTACTTC. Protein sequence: CAISAGYEQYF.

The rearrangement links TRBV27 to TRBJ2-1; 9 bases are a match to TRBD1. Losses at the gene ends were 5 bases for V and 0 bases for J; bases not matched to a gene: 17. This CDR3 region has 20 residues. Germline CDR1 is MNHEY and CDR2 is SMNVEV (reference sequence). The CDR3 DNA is TGTGCCAGCAGTCCGGCCCGGACAGGGGCAGCTCAGGACTCCTACAATGAGCAGTTCTTC. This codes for CASSPARTGAAQDSYNEQFF.

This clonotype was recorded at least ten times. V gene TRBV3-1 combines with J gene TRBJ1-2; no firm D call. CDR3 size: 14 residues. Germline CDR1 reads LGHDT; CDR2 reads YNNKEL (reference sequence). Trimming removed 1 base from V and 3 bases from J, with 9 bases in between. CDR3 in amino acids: CASSQVDAYYGYTF. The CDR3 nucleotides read TGTGCCAGCAGCCAAGTCGACGCTTACTATGGCTACACCTTC.

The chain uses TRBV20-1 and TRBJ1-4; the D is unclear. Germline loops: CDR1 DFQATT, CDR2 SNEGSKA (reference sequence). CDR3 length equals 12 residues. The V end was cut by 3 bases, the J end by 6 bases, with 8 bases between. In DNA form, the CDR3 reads TGCAGTGCTAGTTCAGTAGATGAAAAACTGTTTTTT. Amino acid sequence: CSASSVDEKLFF.

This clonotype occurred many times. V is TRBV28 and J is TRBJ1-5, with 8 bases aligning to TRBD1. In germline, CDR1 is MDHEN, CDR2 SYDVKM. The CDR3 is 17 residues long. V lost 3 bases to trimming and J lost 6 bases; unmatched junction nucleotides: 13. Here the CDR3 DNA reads TGTGCCAGCAGTTTCGTGGCAGGGGGCTATGGGGGTCAGCCCCAGCATTTT. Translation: CASSFVAGGYGGQPQHF.

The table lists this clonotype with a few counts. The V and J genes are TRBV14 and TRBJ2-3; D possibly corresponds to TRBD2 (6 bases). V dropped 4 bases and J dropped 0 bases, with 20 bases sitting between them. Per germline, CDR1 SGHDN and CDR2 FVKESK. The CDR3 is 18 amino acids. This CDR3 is CASSRLDPIAASTDTQYF. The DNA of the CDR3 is TGTGCCAGCAGCCGCCTAGACCCTATAGCGGCGAGCACAGATACGCAGTATTTT.

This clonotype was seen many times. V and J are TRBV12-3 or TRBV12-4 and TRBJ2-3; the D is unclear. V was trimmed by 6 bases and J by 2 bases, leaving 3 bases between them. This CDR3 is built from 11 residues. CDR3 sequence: CASRVTDTQYF. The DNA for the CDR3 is TGTGCCAGCAGAGTCACAGATACGCAGTATTTT.

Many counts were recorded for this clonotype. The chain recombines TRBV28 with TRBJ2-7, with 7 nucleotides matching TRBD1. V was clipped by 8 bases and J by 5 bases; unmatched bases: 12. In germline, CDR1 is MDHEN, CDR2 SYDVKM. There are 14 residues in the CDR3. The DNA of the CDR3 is TGTGCCAGCCCACCTAATACAGGGGCCCACGAGCAGTACTTC. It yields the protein CASPPNTGAHEQYF. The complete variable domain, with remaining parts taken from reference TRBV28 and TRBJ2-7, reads DVKVTQSSRYLVKRTGEKVFLECVQDMDHENMFWYRQDPGLGLRLIYFSYDVKMKEKGDIPEGYSVSREKKERFSLILESASTNQTSMYLCASPPNTGAHEQYFGPGTRLTVT.

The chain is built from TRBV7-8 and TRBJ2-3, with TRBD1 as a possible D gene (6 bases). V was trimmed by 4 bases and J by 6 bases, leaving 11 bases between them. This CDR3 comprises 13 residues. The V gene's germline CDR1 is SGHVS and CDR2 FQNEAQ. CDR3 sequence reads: CASSSQGADTQYF. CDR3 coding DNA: TGTGCCAGCAGCTCACAGGGAGCGGATACGCAGTATTTT.

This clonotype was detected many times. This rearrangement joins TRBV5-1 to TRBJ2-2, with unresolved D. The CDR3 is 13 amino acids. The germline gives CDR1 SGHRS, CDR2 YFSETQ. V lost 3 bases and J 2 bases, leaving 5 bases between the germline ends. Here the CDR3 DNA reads TGCGCCAGCAGCTCAATAAACACCGGGGAGCTGTTTTTT. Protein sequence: CASSSINTGELFF.

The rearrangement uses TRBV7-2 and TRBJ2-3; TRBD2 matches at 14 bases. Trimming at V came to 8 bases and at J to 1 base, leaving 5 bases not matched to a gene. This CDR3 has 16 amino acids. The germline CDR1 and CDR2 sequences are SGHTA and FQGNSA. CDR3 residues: CASRTSGGLGTDTQYF. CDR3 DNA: TGTGCCAGCCGGACTAGCGGGGGGCTGGGCACAGATACGCAGTATTTT.

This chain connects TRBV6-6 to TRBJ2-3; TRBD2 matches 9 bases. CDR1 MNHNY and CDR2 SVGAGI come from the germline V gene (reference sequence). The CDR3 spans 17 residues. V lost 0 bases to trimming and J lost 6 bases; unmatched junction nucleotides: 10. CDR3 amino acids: CASSYSAVAGVPDTQYF. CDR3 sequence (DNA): TGTGCCAGCAGTTACTCTGCGGTAGCGGGAGTTCCGGATACGCAGTATTTT.

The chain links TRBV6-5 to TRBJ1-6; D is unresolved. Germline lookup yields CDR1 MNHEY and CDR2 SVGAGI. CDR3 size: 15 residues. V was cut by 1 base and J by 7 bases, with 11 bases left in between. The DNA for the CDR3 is TGTGCCAGCAGTTACTTGGCCGGACGGAATTCACCCCTCCACTTT. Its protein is CASSYLAGRNSPLHF.